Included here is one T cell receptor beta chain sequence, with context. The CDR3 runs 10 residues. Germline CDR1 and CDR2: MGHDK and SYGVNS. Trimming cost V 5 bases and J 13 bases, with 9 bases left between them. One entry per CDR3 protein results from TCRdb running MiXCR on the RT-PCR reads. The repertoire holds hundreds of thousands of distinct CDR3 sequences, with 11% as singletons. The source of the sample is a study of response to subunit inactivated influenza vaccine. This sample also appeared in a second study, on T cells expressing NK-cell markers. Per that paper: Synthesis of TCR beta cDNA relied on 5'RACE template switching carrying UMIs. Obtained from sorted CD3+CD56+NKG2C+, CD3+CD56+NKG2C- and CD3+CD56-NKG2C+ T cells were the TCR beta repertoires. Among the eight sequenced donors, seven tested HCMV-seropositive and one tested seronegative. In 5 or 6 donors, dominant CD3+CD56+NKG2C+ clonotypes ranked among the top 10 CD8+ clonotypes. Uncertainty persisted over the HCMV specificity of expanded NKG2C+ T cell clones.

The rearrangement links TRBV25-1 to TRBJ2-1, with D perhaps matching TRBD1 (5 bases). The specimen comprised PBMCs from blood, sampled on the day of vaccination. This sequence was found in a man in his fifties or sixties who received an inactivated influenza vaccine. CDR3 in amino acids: CASSSGKQFF. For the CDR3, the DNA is TGTGCCAGCAGTTCAGGGAAACAGTTCTTC.